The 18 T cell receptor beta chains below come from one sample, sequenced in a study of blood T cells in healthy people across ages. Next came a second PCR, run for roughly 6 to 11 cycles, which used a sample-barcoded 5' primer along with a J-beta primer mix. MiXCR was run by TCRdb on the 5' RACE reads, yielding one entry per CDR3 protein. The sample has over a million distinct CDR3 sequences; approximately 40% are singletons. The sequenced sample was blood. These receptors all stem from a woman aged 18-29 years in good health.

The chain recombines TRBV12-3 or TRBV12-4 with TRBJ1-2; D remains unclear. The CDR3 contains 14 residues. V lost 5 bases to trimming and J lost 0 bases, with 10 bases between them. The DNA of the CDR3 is TGTGCCAGCAGTCGCGCTGGGGCTAACTATGGCTACACCTTC. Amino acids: CASSRAGANYGYTF.

The CDR3: CATSETSSSGSVGYEQYF. CDR3 in DNA: TGTGCCACCAGCGAGACAAGCTCTAGCGGGAGTGTAGGCTACGAGCAGTACTTC. V usage is TRBV15 and J usage is TRBJ2-7; the match to TRBD2 covers 10 bases. The junction had 16 bases not matched to a gene; V was cut back by 5 bases and J by 3 bases. The germline V gene encodes CDR1 LNHNV and CDR2 YYDKDF (reference sequence). The CDR3 has 18 residues.

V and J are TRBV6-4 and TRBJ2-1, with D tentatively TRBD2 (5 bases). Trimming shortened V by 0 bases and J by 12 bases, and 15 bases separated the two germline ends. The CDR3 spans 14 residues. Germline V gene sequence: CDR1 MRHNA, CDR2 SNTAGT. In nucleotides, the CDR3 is TGTGCCAGCAGTGACTCGAGCGGTTCAGGCACGCAGTTCTTC. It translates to CASSDSSGSGTQFF.

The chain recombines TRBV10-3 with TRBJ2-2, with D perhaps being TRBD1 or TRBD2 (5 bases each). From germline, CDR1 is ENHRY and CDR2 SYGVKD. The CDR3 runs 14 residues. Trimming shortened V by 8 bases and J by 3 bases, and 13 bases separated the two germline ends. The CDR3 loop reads CAIATGTHTGELFF. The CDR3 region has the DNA TGTGCCATCGCTACGGGGACCCACACCGGGGAGCTGTTTTTT.

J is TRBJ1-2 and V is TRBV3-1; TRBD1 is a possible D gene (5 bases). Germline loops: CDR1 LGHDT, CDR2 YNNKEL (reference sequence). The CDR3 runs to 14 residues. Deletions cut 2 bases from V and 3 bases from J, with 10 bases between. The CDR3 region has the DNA TGTGCCAGCAGCCAACCCGGACAAGACTATGGCTACACCTTC. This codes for CASSQPGQDYGYTF.

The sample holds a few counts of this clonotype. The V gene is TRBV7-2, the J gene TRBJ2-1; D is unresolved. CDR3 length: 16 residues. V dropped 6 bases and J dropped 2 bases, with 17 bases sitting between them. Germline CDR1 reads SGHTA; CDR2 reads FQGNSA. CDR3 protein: CASSYNDVITYNEQFF. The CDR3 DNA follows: TGTGCCAGCAGTTACAATGACGTAATTACCTACAATGAGCAGTTCTTC.

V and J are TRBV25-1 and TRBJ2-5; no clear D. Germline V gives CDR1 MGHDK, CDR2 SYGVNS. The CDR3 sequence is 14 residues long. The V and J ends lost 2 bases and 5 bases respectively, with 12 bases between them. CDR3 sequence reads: CASSEGSAGETQYF. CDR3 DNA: TGTGCCAGCAGTGAAGGGTCTGCTGGGGAGACCCAGTACTTC.

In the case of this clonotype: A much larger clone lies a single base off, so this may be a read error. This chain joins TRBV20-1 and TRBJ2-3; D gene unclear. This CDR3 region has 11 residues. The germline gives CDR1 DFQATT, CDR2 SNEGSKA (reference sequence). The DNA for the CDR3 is TGCAGTGCTAGAAAAGGAGATATGCAGTATTTT. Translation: CSARKGDMQYF.

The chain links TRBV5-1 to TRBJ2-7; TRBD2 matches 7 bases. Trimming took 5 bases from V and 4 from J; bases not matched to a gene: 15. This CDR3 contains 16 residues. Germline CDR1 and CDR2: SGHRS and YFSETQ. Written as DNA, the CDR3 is TGCGCCAGCAGTCCCGGGCACGGGACTAAGAGGTACGAGCAGTACTTC. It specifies CASSPGHGTKRYEQYF.

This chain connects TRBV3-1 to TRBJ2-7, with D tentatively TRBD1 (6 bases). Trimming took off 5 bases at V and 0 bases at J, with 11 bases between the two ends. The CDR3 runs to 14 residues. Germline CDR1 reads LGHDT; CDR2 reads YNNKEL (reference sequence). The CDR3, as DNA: TGTGCCAGCAGCGTTCAACAGGGCTCCTACGAGCAGTACTTC. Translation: CASSVQQGSYEQYF.

CDR3 region: CATTNGLLTDTQYF. The DNA for the CDR3 is TGCGCCACCACTAACGGGCTTTTAACAGATACGCAGTATTTT. The chain recombines TRBV5-1 with TRBJ2-3, with D hard to call. This CDR3 comprises 14 residues. The germline gives CDR1 SGHRS, CDR2 YFSETQ. The germline V and J ends were trimmed by 9 bases and 3 bases, with 17 bases remaining between them.

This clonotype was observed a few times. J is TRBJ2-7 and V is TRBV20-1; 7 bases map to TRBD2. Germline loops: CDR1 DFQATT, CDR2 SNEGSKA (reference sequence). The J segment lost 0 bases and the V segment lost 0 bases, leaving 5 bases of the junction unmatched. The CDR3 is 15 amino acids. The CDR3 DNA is TGCAGTGCTAGAGATCCCGGGAGGAGCTCCTACGAGCAGTACTTC. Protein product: CSARDPGRSSYEQYF.

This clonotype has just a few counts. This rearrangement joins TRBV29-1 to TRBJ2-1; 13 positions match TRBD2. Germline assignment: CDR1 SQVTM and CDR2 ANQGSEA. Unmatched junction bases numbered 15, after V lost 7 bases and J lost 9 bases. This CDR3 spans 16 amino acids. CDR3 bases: TGCAGCGGGAACCCCCTAACTAGCGGGGGGGCCGGTGAGCAGTTCTTC. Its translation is CSGNPLTSGGAGEQFF.

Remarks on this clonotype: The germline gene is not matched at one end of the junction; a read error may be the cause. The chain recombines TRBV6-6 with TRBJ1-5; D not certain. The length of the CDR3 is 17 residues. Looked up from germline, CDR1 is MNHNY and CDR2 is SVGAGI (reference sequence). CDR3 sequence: CVSSYLIPGPNNQPQHF. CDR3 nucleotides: TGTGTCAGCAGTTACCTCATTCCGGGCCCCAACAATCAGCCCCAGCATTTT.

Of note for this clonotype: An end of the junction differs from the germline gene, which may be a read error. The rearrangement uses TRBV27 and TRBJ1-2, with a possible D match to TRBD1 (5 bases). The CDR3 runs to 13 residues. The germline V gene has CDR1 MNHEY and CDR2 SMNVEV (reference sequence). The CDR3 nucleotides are TGTACCAGCACCTCCGGGACTTCGAACGGCTACACCTTC. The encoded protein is CTSTSGTSNGYTF.

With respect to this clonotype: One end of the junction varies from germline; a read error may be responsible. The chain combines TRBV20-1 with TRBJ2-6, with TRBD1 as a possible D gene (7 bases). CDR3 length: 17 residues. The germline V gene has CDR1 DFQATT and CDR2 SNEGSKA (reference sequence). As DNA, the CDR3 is TGCAGTGCTACCCAGGGGGGATCAAGCTCTGAGGCCAACGTCCTGACTTTC. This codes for CSATQGGSSSEANVLTF.

The CDR3 loop reads CASSLVLKNTEAFF. The CDR3 DNA follows: TGTGCCAGCAGCTTAGTTCTAAAGAACACTGAAGCTTTCTTT. V is TRBV7-2 and J is TRBJ1-1; D is unresolved. Germline V gene lookup returns CDR1 SGHTA and CDR2 FQGNSA. The CDR3 consists of 14 residues. V was pared by 1 base and J by 1 base, with 7 bases between.

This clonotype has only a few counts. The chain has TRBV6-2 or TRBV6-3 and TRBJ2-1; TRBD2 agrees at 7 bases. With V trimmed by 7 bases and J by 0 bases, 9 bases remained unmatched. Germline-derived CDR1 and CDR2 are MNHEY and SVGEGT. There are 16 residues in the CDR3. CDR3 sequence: CASTLGLPSSYNEQFF. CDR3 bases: TGTGCCAGCACCCTGGGACTACCTAGCTCCTACAATGAGCAGTTCTTC.